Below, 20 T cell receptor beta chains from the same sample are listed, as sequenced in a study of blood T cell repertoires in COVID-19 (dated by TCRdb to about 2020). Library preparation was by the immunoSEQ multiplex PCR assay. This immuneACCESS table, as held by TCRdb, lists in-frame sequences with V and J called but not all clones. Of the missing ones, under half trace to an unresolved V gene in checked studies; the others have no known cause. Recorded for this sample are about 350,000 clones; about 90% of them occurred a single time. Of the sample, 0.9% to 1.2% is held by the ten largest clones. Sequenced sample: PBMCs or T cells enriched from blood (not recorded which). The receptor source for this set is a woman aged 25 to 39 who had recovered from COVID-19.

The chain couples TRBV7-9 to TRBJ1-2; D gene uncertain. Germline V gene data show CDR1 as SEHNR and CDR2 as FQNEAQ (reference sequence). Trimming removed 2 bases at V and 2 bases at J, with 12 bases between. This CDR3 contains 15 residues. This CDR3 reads CASSLSPPENYGYTF. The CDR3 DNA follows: TGTGCCAGCAGCTTATCTCCCCCGGAGAACTATGGCTACACCTTC.

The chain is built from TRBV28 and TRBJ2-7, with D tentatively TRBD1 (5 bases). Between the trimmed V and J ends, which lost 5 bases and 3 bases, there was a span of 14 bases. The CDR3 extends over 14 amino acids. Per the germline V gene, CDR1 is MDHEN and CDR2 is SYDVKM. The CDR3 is CASSQRQIIYEQYF. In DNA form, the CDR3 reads TGTGCCAGCAGTCAAAGACAGATAATCTACGAGCAGTACTTC. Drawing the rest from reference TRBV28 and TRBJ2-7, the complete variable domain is DVKVTQSSRYLVKRTGEKVFLECVQDMDHENMFWYRQDPGLGLRLIYFSYDVKMKEKGDIPEGYSVSREKKERFSLILESASTNQTSMYLCASSQRQIIYEQYFGPGTRLTVT.

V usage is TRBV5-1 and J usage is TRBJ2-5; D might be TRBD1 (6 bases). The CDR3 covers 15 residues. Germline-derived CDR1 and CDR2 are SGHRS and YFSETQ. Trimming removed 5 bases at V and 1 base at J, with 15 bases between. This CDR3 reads CASSGGGVGQETQYF. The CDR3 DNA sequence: TGCGCCAGCAGTGGGGGCGGTGTAGGCCAAGAGACCCAGTACTTC.

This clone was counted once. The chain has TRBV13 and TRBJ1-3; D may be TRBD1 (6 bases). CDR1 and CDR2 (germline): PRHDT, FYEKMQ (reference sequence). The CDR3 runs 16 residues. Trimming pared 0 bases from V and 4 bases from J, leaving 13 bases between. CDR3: CASSLGMGASGNTIYF. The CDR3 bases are TGTGCCAGCAGCTTAGGCATGGGGGCGTCGGGAAACACCATATATTTT.

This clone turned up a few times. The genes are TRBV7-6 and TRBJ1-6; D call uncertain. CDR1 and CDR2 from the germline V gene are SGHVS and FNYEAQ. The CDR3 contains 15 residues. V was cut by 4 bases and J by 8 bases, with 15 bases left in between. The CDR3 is CASSSGGSLHSPLHF. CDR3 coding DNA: TGTGCCAGCAGCTCAGGAGGAAGTCTGCATTCACCCCTCCACTTT.

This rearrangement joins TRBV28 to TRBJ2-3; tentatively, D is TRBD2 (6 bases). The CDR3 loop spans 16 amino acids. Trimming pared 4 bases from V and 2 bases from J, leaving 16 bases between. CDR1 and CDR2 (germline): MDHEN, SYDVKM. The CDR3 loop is CASSSPGGMSTDTQYF. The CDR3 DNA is TGTGCCAGCAGTTCCCCCGGGGGAATGTCCACAGATACGCAGTATTTT. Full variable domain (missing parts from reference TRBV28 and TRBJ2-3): DVKVTQSSRYLVKRTGEKVFLECVQDMDHENMFWYRQDPGLGLRLIYFSYDVKMKEKGDIPEGYSVSREKKERFSLILESASTNQTSMYLCASSSPGGMSTDTQYFGPGTRLTVL.

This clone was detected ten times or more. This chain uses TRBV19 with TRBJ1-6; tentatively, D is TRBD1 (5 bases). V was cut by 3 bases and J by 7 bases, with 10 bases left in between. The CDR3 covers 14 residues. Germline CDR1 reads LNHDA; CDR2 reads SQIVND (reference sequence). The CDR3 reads CASSIQGSNSPLHF. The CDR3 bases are TGTGCCAGTAGTATTCAGGGATCCAATTCACCCCTCCACTTT.

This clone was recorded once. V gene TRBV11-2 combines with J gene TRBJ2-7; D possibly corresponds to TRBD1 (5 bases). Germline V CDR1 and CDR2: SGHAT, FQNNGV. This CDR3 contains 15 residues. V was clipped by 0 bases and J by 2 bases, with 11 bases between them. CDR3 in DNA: TGTGCCAGCAGCTTAGATACAGGACGTCCCTACGAGCAGTACTTC. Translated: CASSLDTGRPYEQYF.

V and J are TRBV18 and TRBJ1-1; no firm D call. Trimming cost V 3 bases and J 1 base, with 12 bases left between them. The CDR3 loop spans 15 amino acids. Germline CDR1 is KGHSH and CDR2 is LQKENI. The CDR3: CASSPQGGENTEAFF. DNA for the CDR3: TGTGCCAGCTCACCTCAAGGCGGTGAGAACACTGAAGCTTTCTTT. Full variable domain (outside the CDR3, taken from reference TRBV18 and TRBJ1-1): NAGVMQNPRHLVRRRGQEARLRCSPMKGHSHVYWYRQLPEEGLKFMVYLQKENIIDESGMPKERFSAEFPKEGPSILRIQQVVRGDSAAYFCASSPQGGENTEAFFGQGTRLTVV.

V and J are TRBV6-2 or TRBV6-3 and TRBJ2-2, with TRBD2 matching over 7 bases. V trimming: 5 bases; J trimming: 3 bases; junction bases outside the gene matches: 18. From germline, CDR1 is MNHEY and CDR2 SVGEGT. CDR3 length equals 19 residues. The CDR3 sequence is CASSRGPPRPTSYTGELFF. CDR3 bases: TGTGCCAGCAGTAGAGGTCCTCCCCGACCGACTAGCTACACCGGGGAGCTGTTTTTT.

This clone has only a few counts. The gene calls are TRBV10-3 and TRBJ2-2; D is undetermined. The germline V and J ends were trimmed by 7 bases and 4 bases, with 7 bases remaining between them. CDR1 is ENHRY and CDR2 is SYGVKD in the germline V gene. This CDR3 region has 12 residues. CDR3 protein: CAIMILTGELFF. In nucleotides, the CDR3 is TGTGCCATCATGATACTCACCGGGGAGCTGTTTTTT.

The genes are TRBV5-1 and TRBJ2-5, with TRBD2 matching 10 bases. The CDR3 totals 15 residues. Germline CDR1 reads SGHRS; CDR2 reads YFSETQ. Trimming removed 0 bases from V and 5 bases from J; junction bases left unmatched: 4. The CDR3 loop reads CASSLGSGGAETQYF. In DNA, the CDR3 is TGCGCCAGCAGCTTGGGGAGCGGGGGGGCCGAGACCCAGTACTTC.

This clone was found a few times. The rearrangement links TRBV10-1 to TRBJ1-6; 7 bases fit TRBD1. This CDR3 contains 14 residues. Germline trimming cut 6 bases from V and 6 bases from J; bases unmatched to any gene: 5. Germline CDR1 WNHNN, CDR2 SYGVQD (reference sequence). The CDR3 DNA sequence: TGCGCCAGCAGCGCGGGACAGATTAATTCACCCCTCCACTTT. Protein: CASSAGQINSPLHF.

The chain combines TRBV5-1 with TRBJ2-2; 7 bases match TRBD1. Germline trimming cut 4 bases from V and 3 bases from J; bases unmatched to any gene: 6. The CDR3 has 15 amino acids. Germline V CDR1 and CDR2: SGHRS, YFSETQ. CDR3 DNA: TGCGCCAGCAGCCCATCGGGACAGCACACCGGGGAGCTGTTTTTT. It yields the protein CASSPSGQHTGELFF.

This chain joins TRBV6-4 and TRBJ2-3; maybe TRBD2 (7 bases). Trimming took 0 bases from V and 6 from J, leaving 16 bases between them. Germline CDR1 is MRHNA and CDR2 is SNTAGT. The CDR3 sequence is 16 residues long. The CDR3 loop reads CASSDSNAGAGDTQYF. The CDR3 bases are TGTGCCAGCAGTGACTCGAACGCGGGGGCGGGTGATACGCAGTATTTT.

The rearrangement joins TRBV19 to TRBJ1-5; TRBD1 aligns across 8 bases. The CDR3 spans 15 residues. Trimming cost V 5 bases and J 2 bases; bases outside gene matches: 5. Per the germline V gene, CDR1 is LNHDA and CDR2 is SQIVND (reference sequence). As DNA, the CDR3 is TGTGCCAGTAGTCGTCCGGGACAGGGCAATCAGCCCCAGCATTTT. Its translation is CASSRPGQGNQPQHF.

CDR3: CASSQNVVSGNTIYF. The CDR3 coding sequence is TGCGCCAGCAGCCAAAATGTCGTCTCTGGAAACACCATATATTTT. The chain uses TRBV4-1 and TRBJ1-3, with D unclear. Germline lookup yields CDR1 MGHRA and CDR2 YSYEKL. The V and J ends lost 2 bases and 0 bases respectively, with 8 bases between them. The CDR3 contains 15 residues.

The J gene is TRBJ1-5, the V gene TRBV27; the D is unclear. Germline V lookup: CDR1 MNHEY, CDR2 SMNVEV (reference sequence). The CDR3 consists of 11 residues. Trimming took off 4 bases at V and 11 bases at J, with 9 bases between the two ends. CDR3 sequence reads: CASSSGEAQHF. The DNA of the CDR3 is TGTGCCAGCAGTTCCGGAGAGGCCCAGCATTTT.

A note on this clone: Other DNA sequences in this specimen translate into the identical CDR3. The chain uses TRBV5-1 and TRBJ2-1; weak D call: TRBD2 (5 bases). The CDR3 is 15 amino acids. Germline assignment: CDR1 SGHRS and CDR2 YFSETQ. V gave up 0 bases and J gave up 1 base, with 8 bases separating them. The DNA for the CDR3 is TGCGCCAGCAGCTTGGCCAGCGGTTCCTACAATGAGCAGTTCTTC. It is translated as CASSLASGSYNEQFF. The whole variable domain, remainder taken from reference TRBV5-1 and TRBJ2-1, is KAGVTQTPRYLIKTRGQQVTLSCSPISGHRSVSWYQQTPGQGLQFLFEYFSETQRNKGNFPGRFSGRQFSNSRSEMNVSTLELGDSALYLCASSLASGSYNEQFFGPGTRLTVL.

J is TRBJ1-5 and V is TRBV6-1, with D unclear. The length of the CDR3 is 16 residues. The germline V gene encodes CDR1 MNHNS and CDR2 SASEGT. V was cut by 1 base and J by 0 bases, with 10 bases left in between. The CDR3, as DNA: TGTGCCAGCAGTGAAGAGGCGGTGCATAGCAATCAGCCCCAGCATTTT. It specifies CASSEEAVHSNQPQHF.